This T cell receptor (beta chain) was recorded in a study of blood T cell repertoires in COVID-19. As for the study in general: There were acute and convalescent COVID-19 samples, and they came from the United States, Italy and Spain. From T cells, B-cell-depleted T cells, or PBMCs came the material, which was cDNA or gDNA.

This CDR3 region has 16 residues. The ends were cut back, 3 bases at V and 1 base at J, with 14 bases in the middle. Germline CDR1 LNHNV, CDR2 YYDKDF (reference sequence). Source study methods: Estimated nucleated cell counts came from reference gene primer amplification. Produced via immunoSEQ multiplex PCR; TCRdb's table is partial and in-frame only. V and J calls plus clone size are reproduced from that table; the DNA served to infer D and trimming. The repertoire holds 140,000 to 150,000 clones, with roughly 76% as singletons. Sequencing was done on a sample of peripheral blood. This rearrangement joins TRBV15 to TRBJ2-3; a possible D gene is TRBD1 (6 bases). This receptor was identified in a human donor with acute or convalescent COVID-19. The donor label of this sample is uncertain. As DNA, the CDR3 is TGTGCCACCAGCAGTGTCAACAGGGCACGCACAGATACGCAGTATTTT. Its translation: CATSSVNRARTDTQYF.